One sample yielded the 8 T cell receptor beta chains listed below, sequenced in a study of breast tumors, draining lymph nodes, adjacent tissues. TCRdb processed the multiplex PCR reads anew with MiXCR; each CDR3 protein has one entry. The data hold around 150,000 distinct CDR3 sequences, with 20% to 25% observed a single time. Samples came from axillary lymph nodes draining the breast cancer. The sequencing input was axillary lymph node tissue. The receptors stem from a female donor with breast cancer. Some clones in this sample may be carry-over from other donors' samples.

This clonotype has at least ten counts. The genes are TRBV11-2 and TRBJ2-5; D unclear. The V end lost 5 bases, the J end lost 8 bases, and 9 bases lay between the germline ends. Germline V gene data show CDR1 as SGHAT and CDR2 as FQNNGV. The CDR3 runs to 11 residues. The CDR3 sequence is CASSARLTQYF. The CDR3 DNA is TGTGCCAGCAGCGCACGTTTAACCCAGTACTTC. The complete variable domain, with remaining parts taken from reference TRBV11-2 and TRBJ2-5, reads EAGVAQSPRYKIIEKRQSVAFWCNPISGHATLYWYQQILGQGPKLLIQFQNNGVVDDSQLPKDRFSAERLKGVDSTLKIQPAKLEDSAVYLCASSARLTQYFGPGTRLLVL.

In the case of this clonotype: A read error is possible here, since a much larger clone lies one base away. V usage is TRBV12-3 or TRBV12-4 and J usage is TRBJ2-1, with D possibly being TRBD1 or TRBD2 (6 bases each). This CDR3 region has 12 residues. The V end was cut by 5 bases, the J end by 8 bases, with 10 bases between. The CDR3 here is CASSRGADEQFF. In nucleotides, the CDR3 is TGTGCCAGCAGTAGGGGGGCCGATGAGCAGTTCTTC.

This clonotype showed up many times. The chain has TRBV2 and TRBJ2-1; D call uncertain. Germline CDR1 reads SNHLY; CDR2 reads FYNNEI. V was cut by 7 bases and J by 7 bases, with 11 bases left in between. There are 12 residues in the CDR3. CDR3 sequence (DNA): TGTGCCAGCAAGACAAACCCGAATGAGCAGTTCTTC. Amino acids: CASKTNPNEQFF. Filled out from reference TRBV2 and TRBJ2-1, the complete variable domain reads EPEVTQTPSHQVTQMGQEVILRCVPISNHLYFYWYRQILGQKVEFLVSFYNNEISEKSEIFDDQFSVERPDGSNFTLKIRSTKLEDSAMYFCASKTNPNEQFFGPGTRLTVL.

This clonotype was detected many times. The genes are TRBV5-1 and TRBJ2-7; TRBD2 agrees at 8 bases. V gave up 0 bases and J gave up 5 bases; unmatched junction bases: 4. The CDR3 covers 14 residues. Germline CDR1 reads SGHRS; CDR2 reads YFSETQ. As DNA, the CDR3 is TGCGCCAGCAGCTTGGAGCGGGAGTTTGACGAGCAGTACTTC. This gives the protein CASSLEREFDEQYF.

This clonotype was detected ten times or more. The rearrangement uses TRBV15 and TRBJ1-2, with D unclear. Germline-derived CDR1 and CDR2 are LNHNV and YYDKDF (reference sequence). This CDR3 has 13 residues. V gave up 3 bases and J gave up 5 bases, with 10 bases separating them. CDR3 coding DNA: TGTGCCACCAGCAGTAGATCGGGGTATGGCTACACCTTC. Amino acid sequence: CATSSRSGYGYTF.

There are many counts of this clonotype. The chain joins TRBV2 to TRBJ1-6; D unresolved. V shed 6 bases and J shed 5 bases, with 8 bases lying between them. The CDR3 extends over 13 amino acids. The germline V gene encodes CDR1 SNHLY and CDR2 FYNNEI. The CDR3 sequence: CASRQRDNSPLHF. The CDR3 nucleotides are TGTGCCAGCAGACAGCGGGATAATTCACCCCTCCACTTT.

The chain couples TRBV4-1 to TRBJ2-1; the match to TRBD1 covers 9 bases. The CDR3 sequence is 15 residues long. Trimming removed 1 base from V and 5 bases from J; junction bases left unmatched: 3. Germline lookup yields CDR1 MGHRA and CDR2 YSYEKL. CDR3 sequence: CASSQAQGADNEQFF. DNA for the CDR3: TGCGCCAGCAGCCAAGCACAGGGGGCGGACAATGAGCAGTTCTTC.

As concerns this clonotype: A much more abundant neighbour one base away suggests this may be a read error. The chain uses TRBV7-9 and TRBJ1-4; 7 bases are shared with TRBD1. This CDR3 comprises 15 residues. Germline-derived CDR1 and CDR2 are SEHNR and FQNEAQ (reference sequence). CDR3 amino acids: CASSSTGATNEKLVF. CDR3 DNA sequence: TGTGCCAGCAGCTCTACAGGGGCAACTAATGAAAAACTGGTTTTT.